Presented here are 6 T cell receptor beta chains from one specimen sequenced in a study of human T cells and chemical hapten exposure. One entry per CDR3 protein results from TCRdb running MiXCR on the RACE reads. The profile covers fewer than 130,000 distinct CDR3 sequences, with 8% to 13% appearing a single time and roughly 3.2% taken by the ten largest. Time point meaning: patch test 1, 2 weeks after DPC sensitization. The treatment denotes: therapeutic diphenylcyclopropenone sensitization with weekly scalp DPC. The specimen was whole blood, collected in connection with sensitization to the hapten diphenylcyclopropenone (DPC). The receptors were gathered from a woman between 40 and 55 years old with alopecia areata. Some clones in this sample may be carry-over from other donors' samples.

This clonotype showed up many times. V usage is TRBV6-2 or TRBV6-3 and J usage is TRBJ2-7; the match to TRBD1 covers 9 bases. The CDR3 contains 15 residues. Germline V gene lookup returns CDR1 MNHEY and CDR2 SVGEGT. V gave up 7 bases and J gave up 2 bases; unmatched junction bases: 9. The CDR3 DNA sequence: TGTGCCAGCACTACCGGGACAGGGCACACCTACGAGCAGTACTTC. Its translation: CASTTGTGHTYEQYF.

This clonotype was counted a few times. The rearrangement links TRBV30 to TRBJ1-5; perhaps TRBD1 as D (5 bases). Germline CDR1 reads GTSNPN; CDR2 reads SVGIG (reference sequence). The ends were cut back, 0 bases at V and 5 bases at J, with 14 bases in the middle. This CDR3 is built from 15 residues. CDR3 bases: TGTGCCTGGAGTGTAAGGGCCACGGGGGATCAGCCCCAGCATTTT. It is translated as CAWSVRATGDQPQHF.

This chain links TRBV4-3 with TRBJ2-1; D unresolved. The CDR3 has 17 residues. Per the germline V gene, CDR1 is LGHNA and CDR2 is YSLEER. V lost 1 base, J lost 0 bases, and 13 bases lay in between. The CDR3 region is CASSQGLKDYSYNEQFF. Here the CDR3 DNA reads TGCGCCAGCAGCCAAGGTTTAAAGGATTACTCCTACAATGAGCAGTTCTTC.

The rearrangement uses TRBV20-1 and TRBJ1-1; 7 bases agree with TRBD1. The CDR3 is made up of 14 amino acids. Germline-derived CDR1 and CDR2 are DFQATT and SNEGSKA (reference sequence). With V trimmed by 5 bases and J by 5 bases, 11 bases remained unmatched. In DNA form, the CDR3 reads TGCAGTGCTCCCGGACAACAGGGGAGGACTGAAGCTTTCTTT. It specifies CSAPGQQGRTEAFF.

This clonotype was counted a few times. The chain joins TRBV6-6 to TRBJ1-4; 7 bases are shared with TRBD1. The CDR3 loop spans 16 amino acids. Germline trimming cut 6 bases from V and 0 bases from J; bases unmatched to any gene: 7. The germline V gene encodes CDR1 MNHNY and CDR2 SVGAGI (reference sequence). The DNA for the CDR3 is TGTGCCAGCAGGGTTCCAGGGGGGCCAACTAATGAAAAACTGTTTTTT. Translating it yields CASRVPGGPTNEKLFF.

This clonotype was picked up a small number of times. The CDR3 nucleotides read TGTGCCAGCAGCTTATTGTCGACACAGGGGTTGAGAGATACGCAGTATTTT. Its protein product is CASSLLSTQGLRDTQYF. This sequence joins TRBV11-2 and TRBJ2-3; 7 nucleotides align to TRBD1. Germline assignment: CDR1 SGHAT and CDR2 FQNNGV. V trimming: 2 bases; J trimming: 5 bases; junction bases outside the gene matches: 13. The CDR3 is 17 residues long.